A single T cell receptor beta chain is shown here with its context. This sample is drawn from a study of blood T cell repertoires in COVID-19. Study in general: Collection of acute and convalescent COVID-19 samples took place in the United States, Italy and Spain. PBMCs, B-cell-depleted T cells, or T cells provided the cDNA or gDNA that made up the material.

J lost 10 bases, V lost 3 bases, and 9 bases had no gene match. From germline, CDR1 is DFQATT and CDR2 SNEGSKA (reference sequence). This CDR3 spans 15 amino acids. Study processing details: Nucleated cell counts were estimated from reference gene primer amplification. Sequencing used immunoSEQ multiplex PCR; TCRdb keeps in-frame clones, though not all of them. The D gene and trimming were derived from the DNA, and the V and J assignments and clone size from that table. The data contain about 120,000 clones, over 75% of them singletons. The chain joins TRBV20-1 to TRBJ2-1, with 13 bases matching TRBD2. Sequencing was carried out using peripheral blood. The clonotype was recovered from a man aged 80 or over with acute or convalescent COVID-19. The CDR3 DNA reads TGCAGTGCTAGTCCCGGACTAGCGGGAGCGATGGAGCAGTTCTTC. Translation: CSASPGLAGAMEQFF.